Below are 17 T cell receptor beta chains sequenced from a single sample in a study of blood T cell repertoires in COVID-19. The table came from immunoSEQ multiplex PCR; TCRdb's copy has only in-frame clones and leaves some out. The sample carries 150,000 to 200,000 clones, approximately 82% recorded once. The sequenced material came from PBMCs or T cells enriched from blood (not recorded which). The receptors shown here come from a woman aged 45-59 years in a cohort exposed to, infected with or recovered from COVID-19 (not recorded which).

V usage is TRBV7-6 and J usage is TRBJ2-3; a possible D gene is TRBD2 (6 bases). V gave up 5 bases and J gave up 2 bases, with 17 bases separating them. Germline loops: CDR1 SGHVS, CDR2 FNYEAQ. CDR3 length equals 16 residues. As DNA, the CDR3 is TGTGCCAGCAGCACCTCCTCAGGGACTTACACAGATACGCAGTATTTT. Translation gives CASSTSSGTYTDTQYF.

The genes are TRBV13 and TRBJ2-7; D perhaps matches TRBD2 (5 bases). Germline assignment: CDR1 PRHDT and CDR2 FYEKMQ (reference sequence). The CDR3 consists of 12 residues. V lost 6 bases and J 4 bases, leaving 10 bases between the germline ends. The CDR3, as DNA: TGTGCCAGCAGTCGTGAGGGTTACGAGCAGTACTTC. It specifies CASSREGYEQYF.

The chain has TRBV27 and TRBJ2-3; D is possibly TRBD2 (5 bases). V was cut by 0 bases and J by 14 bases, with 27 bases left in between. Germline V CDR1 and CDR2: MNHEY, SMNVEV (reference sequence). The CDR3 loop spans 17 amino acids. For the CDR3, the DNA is TGTGCCAGCAGTTTATCGTGGCGGGCAGACCTCAGCCGCCACATGTATTTT. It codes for CASSLSWRADLSRHMYF.

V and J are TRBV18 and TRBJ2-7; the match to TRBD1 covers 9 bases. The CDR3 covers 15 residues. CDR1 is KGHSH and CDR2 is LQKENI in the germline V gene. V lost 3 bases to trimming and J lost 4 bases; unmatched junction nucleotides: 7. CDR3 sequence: CASSPSRDRVYEQYF. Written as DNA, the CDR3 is TGTGCCAGCTCACCGTCCCGGGACAGGGTGTACGAGCAGTACTTC.

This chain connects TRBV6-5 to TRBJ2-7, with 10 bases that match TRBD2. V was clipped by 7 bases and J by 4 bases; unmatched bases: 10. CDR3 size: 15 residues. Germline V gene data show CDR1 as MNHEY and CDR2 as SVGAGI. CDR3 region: CASIQSLAGVYEQYF. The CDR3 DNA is TGTGCCAGCATCCAGTCTCTAGCGGGGGTATACGAGCAGTACTTC.

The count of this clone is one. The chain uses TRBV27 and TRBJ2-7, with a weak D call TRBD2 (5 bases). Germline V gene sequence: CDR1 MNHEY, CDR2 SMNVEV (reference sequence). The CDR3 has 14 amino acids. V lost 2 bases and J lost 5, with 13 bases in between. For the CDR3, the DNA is TGTGCCAGCAGTTTAGAGGGCCCGGGGAACGAGCAGTACTTC. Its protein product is CASSLEGPGNEQYF.

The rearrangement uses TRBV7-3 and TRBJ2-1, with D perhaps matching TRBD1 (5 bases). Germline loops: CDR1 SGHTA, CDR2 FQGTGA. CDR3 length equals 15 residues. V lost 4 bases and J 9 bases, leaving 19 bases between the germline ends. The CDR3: CASSSDSKGLAEQFF. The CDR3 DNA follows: TGTGCCAGCAGCTCTGACTCCAAGGGGCTGGCTGAGCAGTTCTTC.

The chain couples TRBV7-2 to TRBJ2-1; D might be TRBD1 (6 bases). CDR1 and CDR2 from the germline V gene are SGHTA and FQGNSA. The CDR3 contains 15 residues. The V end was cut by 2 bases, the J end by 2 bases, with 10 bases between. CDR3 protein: CASSLRQGTYNEQFF. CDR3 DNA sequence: TGTGCCAGCAGCTTAAGGCAGGGGACCTACAATGAGCAGTTCTTC.

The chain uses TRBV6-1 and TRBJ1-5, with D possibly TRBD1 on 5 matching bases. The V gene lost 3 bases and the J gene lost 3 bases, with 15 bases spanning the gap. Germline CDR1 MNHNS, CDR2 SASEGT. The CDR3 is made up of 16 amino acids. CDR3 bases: TGTGCCAGCAGTGACTTCAGGGATTATGCCAATCAGCCCCAGCATTTT. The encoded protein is CASSDFRDYANQPQHF.

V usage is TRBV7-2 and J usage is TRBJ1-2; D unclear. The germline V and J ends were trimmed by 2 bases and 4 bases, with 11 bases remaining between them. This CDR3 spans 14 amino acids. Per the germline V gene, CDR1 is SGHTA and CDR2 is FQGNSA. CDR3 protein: CASSLTQLRYGYTF. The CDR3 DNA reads TGTGCCAGCAGCTTAACACAGCTACGCTATGGCTACACCTTC.

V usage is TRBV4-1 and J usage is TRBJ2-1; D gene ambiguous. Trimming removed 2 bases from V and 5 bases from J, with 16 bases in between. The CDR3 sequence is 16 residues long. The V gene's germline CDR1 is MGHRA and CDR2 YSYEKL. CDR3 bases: TGCGCCAGCAGCCAACCCTCCTCCGACCGGGACAATGAGCAGTTCTTC. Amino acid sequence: CASSQPSSDRDNEQFF.

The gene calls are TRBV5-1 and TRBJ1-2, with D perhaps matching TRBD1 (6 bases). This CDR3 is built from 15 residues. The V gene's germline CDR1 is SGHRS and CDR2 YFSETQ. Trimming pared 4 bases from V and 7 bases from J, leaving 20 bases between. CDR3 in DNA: TGCGCCAGCAGCACGGGGGGGCAGTCGTCGACTGGCTACACCTTC. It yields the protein CASSTGGQSSTGYTF. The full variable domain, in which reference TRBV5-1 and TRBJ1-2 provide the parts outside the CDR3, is KAGVTQTPRYLIKTRGQQVTLSCSPISGHRSVSWYQQTPGQGLQFLFEYFSETQRNKGNFPGRFSGRQFSNSRSEMNVSTLELGDSALYLCASSTGGQSSTGYTFGSGTRLTVV.

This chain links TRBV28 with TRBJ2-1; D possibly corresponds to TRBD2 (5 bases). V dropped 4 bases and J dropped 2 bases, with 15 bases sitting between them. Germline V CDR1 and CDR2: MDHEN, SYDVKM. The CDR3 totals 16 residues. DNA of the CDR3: TGTGCCAGCAGTTCGGCTAGCACCTCAGCCTACAATGAGCAGTTCTTC. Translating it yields CASSSASTSAYNEQFF.

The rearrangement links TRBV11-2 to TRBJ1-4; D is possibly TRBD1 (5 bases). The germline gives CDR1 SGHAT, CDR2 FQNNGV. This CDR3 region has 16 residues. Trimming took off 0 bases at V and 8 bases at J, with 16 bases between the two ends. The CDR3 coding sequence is TGTGCCAGCAGCTTAGATTACCGGGGACTACGGGAAAAACTGTTTTTT. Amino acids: CASSLDYRGLREKLFF. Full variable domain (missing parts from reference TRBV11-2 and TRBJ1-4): EAGVAQSPRYKIIEKRQSVAFWCNPISGHATLYWYQQILGQGPKLLIQFQNNGVVDDSQLPKDRFSAERLKGVDSTLKIQPAKLEDSAVYLCASSLDYRGLREKLFFGSGTQLSVL.

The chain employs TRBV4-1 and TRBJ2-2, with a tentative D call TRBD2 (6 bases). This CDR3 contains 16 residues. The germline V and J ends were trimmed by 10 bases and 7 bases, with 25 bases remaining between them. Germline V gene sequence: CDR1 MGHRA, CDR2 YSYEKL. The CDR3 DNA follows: TGCGCCAATTTGAACCGGGACTCCCTCTTGAACGGGGAGCTGTTTTTT. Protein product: CANLNRDSLLNGELFF.

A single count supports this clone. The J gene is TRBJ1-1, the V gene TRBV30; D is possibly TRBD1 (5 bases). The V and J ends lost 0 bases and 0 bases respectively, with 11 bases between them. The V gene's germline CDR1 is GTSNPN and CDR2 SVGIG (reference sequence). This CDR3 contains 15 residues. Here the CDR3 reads CAWSVNPGMNTEAFF. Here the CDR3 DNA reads TGTGCCTGGAGTGTAAACCCAGGGATGAACACTGAAGCTTTCTTT.

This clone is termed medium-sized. CDR3 protein: CASSLMADQETQYF. CDR3 in DNA: TGTGCCAGCAGTTTAATGGCGGACCAAGAGACCCAGTACTTC. This chain uses TRBV28 with TRBJ2-5; D remains ambiguous. V lost 2 bases, J lost 0 bases, and 7 bases lay in between. Germline CDR1 and CDR2: MDHEN and SYDVKM. The CDR3 has 14 residues.